A selection of T cell receptor beta chains follows, all from one sample in a study of blood T cell repertoires in COVID-19. The assay was immunoSEQ multiplex PCR, and TCRdb's table has in-frame clones only and misses some. The repertoire includes 45,000 to 60,000 clones, about 86% of them detected once, and 12% sits in the top ten. The source material was peripheral blood. These receptors were taken from a man aged 70 or older with active COVID-19. Each CDR3 is given with its conserved first and last residue.

v_call	j_call	cdr3_aa
TRBV19	TRBJ2-1	CASRLNDEQFF
TRBV7-2	TRBJ1-2	CASSLRGGSGYTF
TRBV4-3	TRBJ2-1	CASSNSGGANEQFF
TRBV19	TRBJ2-2	CASSILEGNTGELFF
TRBV7-2	TRBJ2-7	CASSLGRGRGEQYF
TRBV19	TRBJ2-5	CASSIAGGEETQYF
TRBV6-5	TRBJ1-2	CASSWTGGDYGYTF
TRBV6-6	TRBJ1-1	CASRKQGSVTEAFF
TRBV5-5	TRBJ2-5	CASSLGDRGPETQYF
TRBV18	TRBJ1-1	CASSPIGQGRNTEAFF
TRBV19	TRBJ1-3	CASSISGQTVGNTIYF
TRBV4-3	TRBJ1-1	CASSQSFVGTGNTEAFF
TRBV28	TRBJ2-6	CASGGSPTGANVLTF
TRBV5-1	TRBJ1-1	CASSYRDTFLNTEAFF
TRBV25-1	TRBJ2-3	CASSDLAGGFNTQYF
TRBV6-5	TRBJ2-7	CASTAYTAGRREQYF
TRBV9	TRBJ1-1	CASSRGASTEAFF
TRBV5-1	TRBJ2-7	CASSSLGTDYEQYF
TRBV29-1	TRBJ2-1	CSVSGNNEQFF
TRBV9	TRBJ1-2	CASSVGQGKTYGYTF
TRBV27	TRBJ2-7	CASSFFGTGGSYEQYF
TRBV7-8	TRBJ2-4	CASSLAGGDIQYF
TRBV12-5	TRBJ2-5	CASGLVQGGQQETQYF
TRBV19	TRBJ2-3	CASSPTGLGIDTQYF
TRBV5-1	TRBJ2-5	CASSLMTNQETQYF
TRBV2	TRBJ1-5	CASSLQGARQPQHF
TRBV6-6	TRBJ2-3	CATQRGDSTDTQYF
TRBV29-1	TRBJ1-4	CSVSFRGKPEKLFF
TRBV5-5	TRBJ1-5	CASSSIHRDRVTSNQPQHF
TRBV7-2	TRBJ2-3	CASSLRGLAADTQYF
TRBV30	TRBJ1-1	CAWSVMNTEAFF
TRBV14	TRBJ1-6	CASSQQGNSPLHF
TRBV19	TRBJ2-7	CATSTGQGYYEQYF
TRBV18	TRBJ2-6	CASSPAGQGTSGANVLTF